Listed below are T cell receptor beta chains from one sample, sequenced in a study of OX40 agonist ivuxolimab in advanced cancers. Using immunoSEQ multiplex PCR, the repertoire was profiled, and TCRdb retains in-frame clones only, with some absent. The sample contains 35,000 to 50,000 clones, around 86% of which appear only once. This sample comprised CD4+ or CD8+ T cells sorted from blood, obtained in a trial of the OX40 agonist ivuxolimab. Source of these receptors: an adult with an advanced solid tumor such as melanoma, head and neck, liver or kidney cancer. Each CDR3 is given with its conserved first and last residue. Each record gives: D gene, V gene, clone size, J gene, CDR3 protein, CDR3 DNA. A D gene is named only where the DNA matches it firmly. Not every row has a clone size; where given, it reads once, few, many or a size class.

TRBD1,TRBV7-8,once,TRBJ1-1,CASSLGGGGTEAFF,TGTGCCAGCAGCTTAGGAGGGGGCGGCACTGAAGCTTTCTTT
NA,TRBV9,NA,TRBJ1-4,CASSGHSSGEKLFF,TGTGCCAGCAGCGGACACTCTTCCGGTGAAAAACTGTTTTTT
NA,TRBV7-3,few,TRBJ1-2,CASSLSGPGDGYTF,TGTGCCAGCAGCTTAAGTGGGCCTGGGGATGGCTACACCTTC
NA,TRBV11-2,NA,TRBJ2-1,CASSLDSRGSYNEQFF,TGTGCCAGCAGCTTAGATTCTAGAGGTTCCTACAATGAGCAGTTCTTC
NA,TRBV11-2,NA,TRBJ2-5,CASSLKSLDETQYF,TGTGCCAGCAGCTTAAAGAGTTTGGATGAGACCCAGTACTTC
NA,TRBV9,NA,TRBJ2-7,CASSQETDGVEQYF,TGTGCCAGCAGCCAGGAAACGGACGGAGTTGAGCAGTACTTC
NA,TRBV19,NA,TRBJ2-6,CASSIWDSGANVLTF,TGTGCCAGTAGTATTTGGGACTCTGGGGCCAACGTCCTGACTTTC
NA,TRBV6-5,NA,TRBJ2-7,CASSLQGVPILQQYF,TGTGCCAGCAGTCTACAGGGCGTACCTATTCTGCAGCAGTACTTC
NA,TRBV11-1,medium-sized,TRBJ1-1,CASSLGPSTEAFF,TGTGCCAGCAGCTTAGGACCAAGTACTGAAGCTTTCTTT
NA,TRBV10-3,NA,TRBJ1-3,CAISRIVSGNTIYF,TGTGCCATCTCGAGAATAGTCTCTGGAAACACCATATATTTT
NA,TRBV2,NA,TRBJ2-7,CASSEPEYEQYF,TGTGCCAGCAGTGAACCCGAATACGAGCAGTACTTC
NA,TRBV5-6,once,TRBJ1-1,CASSPTGGMNTEAFF,TGTGCCAGCAGCCCCACCGGGGGCATGAACACTGAAGCTTTCTTT
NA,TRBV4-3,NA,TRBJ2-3,CASSQDALSTNTQYF,TGCGCCAGCAGCCAAGATGCACTTTCCACAAATACGCAGTATTTT
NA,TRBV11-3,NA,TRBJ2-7,CASSDSPGGEQYF,TGTGCCAGCAGCGATTCACCTGGGGGCGAGCAGTACTTC
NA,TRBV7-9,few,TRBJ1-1,CASSLEAVENTEAFF,TGTGCCAGCAGCTTAGAGGCAGTCGAGAACACTGAAGCTTTCTTT
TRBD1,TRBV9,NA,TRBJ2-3,CASSVEAGGMGDTQYF,TGTGCCAGCAGCGTAGAGGCAGGGGGCATGGGAGATACGCAGTATTTT
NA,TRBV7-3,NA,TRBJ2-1,CASSYTEFNEQFF,TGTGCCAGCAGCTACACAGAGTTTAATGAGCAGTTCTTC
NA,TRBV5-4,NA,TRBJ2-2,CASSLGREGNTGELFF,TGTGCCAGCAGTCTTGGAAGAGAAGGGAACACCGGGGAGCTGTTTTTT
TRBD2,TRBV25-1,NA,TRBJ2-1,CASSDVGSGGWNEQFF,TGTGCCAGCAGTGATGTTGGTAGCGGGGGATGGAATGAGCAGTTCTTC
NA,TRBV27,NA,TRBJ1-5,CASSLSRERGNQPQHF,TGTGCCAGCAGTTTATCGCGGGAGCGGGGGAATCAGCCCCAGCATTTT
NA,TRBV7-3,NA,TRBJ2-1,CASSLLASLHNEQFF,TGTGCCAGCAGCTTACTCGCTAGCTTGCACAATGAGCAGTTCTTC
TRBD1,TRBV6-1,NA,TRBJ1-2,CASSSQGADGYTF,TGTGCCAGCAGTTCCCAGGGGGCCGATGGCTACACCTTC
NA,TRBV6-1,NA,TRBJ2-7,CASSERGYEQYF,TGTGCCAGCAGTGAACGGGGCTACGAGCAGTACTTC
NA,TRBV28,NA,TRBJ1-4,CASSSAEEFTTNEKLFF,TGTGCCAGCAGTTCGGCCGAGGAGTTCACAACTAATGAAAAACTGTTTTTT
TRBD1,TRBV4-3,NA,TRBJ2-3,CASSQDRQGRGWDTQYF,TGCGCCAGCAGCCAAGACCGACAGGGGCGAGGTTGGGATACGCAGTATTTT
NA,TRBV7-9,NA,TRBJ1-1,CASSIGPNEAFF,TGTGCCAGCAGCATAGGACCGAATGAAGCTTTCTTT
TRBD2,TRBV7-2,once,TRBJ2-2,CASSPTSGGDLWGELFF,TGTGCCAGCAGCCCGACTAGCGGGGGCGACTTATGGGGGGAGCTGTTTTTT
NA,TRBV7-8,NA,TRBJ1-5,CASSIRVSNQPQHF,TGTGCCAGCAGCATAAGGGTTAGCAATCAGCCCCAGCATTTT
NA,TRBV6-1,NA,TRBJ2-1,CASRGAQSSYNEQFF,TGTGCCAGCAGGGGGGCCCAGAGCTCCTACAATGAGCAGTTCTTC
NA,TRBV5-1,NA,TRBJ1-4,CASSPAGATNEKLFF,TGCGCCAGCAGCCCGGCCGGGGCAACTAATGAAAAACTGTTTTTT
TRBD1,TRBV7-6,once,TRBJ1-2,CASSLEGLGQGARGYTF,TGTGCCAGCAGCTTAGAAGGTTTGGGACAGGGGGCGCGGGGCTACACCTTC
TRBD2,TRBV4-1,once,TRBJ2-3,CASSSRTSRSTDTQYF,TGCGCCAGCAGCTCGCGGACTAGTCGAAGCACAGATACGCAGTATTTT
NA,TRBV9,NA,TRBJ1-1,CASNNGGATEAFF,TGTGCCAGCAACAACGGGGGCGCCACTGAAGCTTTCTTT
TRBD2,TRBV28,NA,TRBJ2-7,CASSGRGVPPEQYF,TGTGCCAGCAGTGGCCGGGGGGTCCCTCCCGAGCAGTACTTC
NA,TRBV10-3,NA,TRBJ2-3,CAISESTQDFTDTQYF,TGTGCCATCAGTGAGTCGACTCAGGACTTCACAGATACGCAGTATTTT
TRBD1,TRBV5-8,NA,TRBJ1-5,CASSLGTGLSSQPQHF,TGTGCCAGCAGCTTGGGGACAGGGCTGAGCAGTCAGCCCCAGCATTTT
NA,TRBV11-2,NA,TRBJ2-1,CASSLTQSSYNEQFF,TGTGCCAGCAGCTTAACACAGAGCTCCTACAATGAGCAGTTCTTC
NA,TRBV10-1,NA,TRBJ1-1,CASSDPETEAFF,TGCGCCAGCAGTGATCCGGAAACTGAAGCTTTCTTT
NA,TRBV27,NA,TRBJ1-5,CASSLSASRANQPQHF,TGTGCCAGCAGTTTATCGGCATCGAGGGCCAATCAGCCCCAGCATTTT
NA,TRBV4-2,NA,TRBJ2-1,CASSQTDRPAGWMQQFF,TGTGCCAGCAGCCAAACAGATCGTCCGGCGGGGTGGATGCAGCAGTTCTTC
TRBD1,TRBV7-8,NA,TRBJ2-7,CASSLDRRWEQYF,TGTGCCAGCAGCCTGGACAGGCGCTGGGAGCAGTACTTC